This section outlines one T cell receptor beta chain sequence together with its context. Which antigen it targets is not known. Nothing much larger sits one base from this clone, and base qualities are not available. The data stem from a study of OX40 agonist ivuxolimab in advanced cancers. As for the study more broadly: Ivuxolimab, which targeted the costimulatory receptor OX40 (CD134), was an agonistic, fully human IgG2 monoclonal antibody. Intravenous ivuxolimab was administered to patients every 2 weeks at six dose levels: 0.01, 0.1, 0.3, 1.5, 3 and 10 mg/kg. Of the approximately 50 dose-escalation patients, hepatocellular carcinoma was present in roughly 19, melanoma in approximately 15, renal cell carcinoma in 9 and head and neck cancer in 9. The dose-escalation cohort was around 83% male with a mean age of around 64 years, ranging from roughly 20 to 80. Patients were allowed to have had prior anti-PD-1, anti-PD-L1 or anti-CTLA-4 therapy, and approximately 43% of the dose-escalation patients had previously received checkpoint inhibitors. Partial responses occurred in three dose-escalation patients, of whom one had hepatocellular carcinoma and two had cutaneous melanoma. The purpose of peripheral TCRbeta sequencing was to test whether ivuxolimab changed TCR sequence diversity and led to clonal T-cell expansion. The monotherapy dose-escalation portion (N of about 50 patients) of the phase I ivuxolimab trial is reported in the paper.

The trial excluded patients who had a history of autoimmune disease or who were on systemic immunosuppression. Peripheral blood for TCR sequencing was collected from all dose cohorts at baseline, on cycle 4 day 1, and on cycle 7 day 1. The samples were drawn from a first-in-human, open-label, multicenter phase I dose-escalation trial of ivuxolimab. Adults with locally advanced or metastatic melanoma, renal cell, hepatocellular, or head and neck squamous cell carcinoma were enrolled in the trial. Before TCR sequencing, CD4+ and CD8+ T cells were separately sorted from peripheral blood. The study at large found these results: In the 0.1-3.0 mg/kg groups, partial responders had among the lowest normalized peripheral clonal expansion, particularly in CD8+ T cells. At doses of 0.1 to 3.0 mg/kg, clonal expansion of both CD4+ and CD8+ blood T cells was observed from baseline to week 6. After ivuxolimab, CD8+ T cells had more expanded clones than CD4+ T cells on average. The antigen specificity of the clonally expanded peripheral T cells was not determined. Low levels of normalized T-cell clonal expansion were also seen in some nonresponding patients.

Genomic DNA was isolated from the sorted cells so that the TCRbeta CDR3 region could be sequenced. TCRbeta CDR3 regions were sequenced using the immunoSEQ Assay. TCRdb mirrors the immuneACCESS table, restricted to in-frame sequences. Some clones are absent from its copies; in checked studies, under half trace to an unresolved V gene, and the reason for the others is unknown. This sample is represented by more than 65,000 clones; 84% of them were singletons. The top ten clones comprise around 25% of the sample. CDR1 and CDR2 (LNHDA, SQIVND) derive from the germline V gene (reference sequence). V loses 5 bases at its end and J loses 7 bases; junction bases beyond the gene matches: 7. Including the terminal cysteine and phenylalanine, the CDR3 comprises 13 residues. The read is trimmed to its CDR3 DNA, 39 bases read in frame from base 1.

The sequence was collected from an adult with an advanced solid tumor such as melanoma, head and neck, liver or kidney cancer. This chain joins TRBV19 to TRBJ2-7; 8 of the junction bases match TRBD2. The source was CD4+ or CD8+ T cells sorted from blood, collected in a trial of the OX40 agonist ivuxolimab. The DNA sequence follows: TGTGCCAGTAGTCTCGGCGCTAGCGGGGAGCAGTACTTC. Its protein product is CASSLGASGEQYF.